The TCR beta chain under discussion was sequenced for a study of shared clonotypes between healthy human individuals. Study at large: Each donor contributed plates that comprised three CD4 naive, three CD4 memory, two CD8 naive and one CD8 memory.

A CD45RA+ naive subset and a CD45RA-negative memory subset were split from CD4+ cells. For this clone: Antigen specificity is unknown. Other DNA sequences in the same sample also yield this CDR3.

Sorted-subset replicate PCRs used roughly 180 ng DNA, some 30,000 T cell genomes. TCRdb keeps only in-frame clones here, not all; method: immunoSEQ multiplex PCR. The sample carries approximately 980,000 clones, around three quarters recorded once. Study observations and caveats: Shared clonotypes: about 4.6% naive CD4, under 4% naive CD8, around 2.4% memory CD4, approximately 0.41% memory CD8.

Input material: memory CD4+ T cells sorted from blood. Subset noted: CD45RA-negative fraction. This TCR derives from a man between 18 and 35 years old in good health.

DNA for the CDR3: TGCGCCAGCAGACCGACTGCAACTAATGAAAAACTGTTTTTT. It specifies CASRPTATNEKLFF. This sequence joins TRBV5-1 and TRBJ1-4; the D is unclear. Germline lookup yields CDR1 SGHRS and CDR2 YFSETQ. This CDR3 has 14 amino acids. Trimming shortened V by 5 bases and J by 0 bases, and 8 bases separated the two germline ends.